This entry describes one T cell receptor (beta chain). Antigen unknown. The PCR employed 60 Vbeta primers together with 13 Jbeta primers. This table comes from immunoSEQ multiplex PCR, and its TCRdb copy is limited to in-frame clones, with some not included. The table includes 90,000 to 150,000 clones, around three quarters detected once. This entry comes from a study of cytomegalovirus exposure and HLA in healthy donors. Germline lookup yields CDR1 SEHNR and CDR2 FQNEAQ (reference sequence). J gave up 3 bases and V 5 bases, and 8 bases lay outside the gene matches. The CDR3 has 16 residues. Study findings and constraints: The authors considered a cluster of highly shared sequence variants likely to be a sequencing artifact. A list of roughly 180 TCR beta chains associated with cytomegalovirus was given. Analyses of presence and absence presupposed an approximately uniform sequencing depth across donors. An analysis was carried out at a later point. It showed that HLA-associated TCR beta chains were more clonally expanded than equally common non-associated chains.

Material: PBMCs. This clonotype was sampled from a man between 35 and 55 years old in good health and CMV-seropositive. V gene TRBV7-9 combines with J gene TRBJ1-5; 9 nucleotides align to TRBD1. CDR3: CASSATDRGINQPQHF. The CDR3 DNA follows: TGTGCCAGCAGCGCCACAGACAGGGGGATCAATCAGCCCCAGCATTTT.